In its sample, the clone carrying this T cell receptor beta chain was seen once. Its antigen is as yet unknown. The sample has other DNA sequences that encode this CDR3 too. The data derive from a study of shared clonotypes between healthy human individuals. Looking at the study overall: Contributing individuals were a couple of females and three males aged 18 to 49.

Study-wide findings and caveats: Clonotypes that were shared across a handful of donors made up roughly 5% of naive CD4 clonotypes. Blood was the only sampled material, and tissue repertoires likely differ. An expected dependence of interdonor clonotype sharing on sequencing depth was noted.

Only in-frame clones appear in the TCRdb table, and some are missing; sequencing was by immunoSEQ multiplex PCR. The sample consists of approximately 2.5 million clones, 80% to 95% of them appearing once. V lost 6 bases to trimming and J lost 8 bases, with 13 bases between them. This CDR3 region has 12 residues. The germline V gene has CDR1 MDHEN and CDR2 SYDVKM. The sequencing sample was made of naive CD4+ T cells from PBMCs. Sample subset: CD45RA+ positively selected. The chain employs TRBV28 and TRBJ2-5; tentatively, D is TRBD1 or TRBD2 (5 bases each). The sequence came from a man aged 18 to 30 in good health. Some clones in this sample may be carry-over from other donors' samples. DNA of the CDR3: TGTGCCAGCAGACTACTGGGGGAAACCCAGTACTTC. Translating it yields CASRLLGETQYF. Full variable domain (rest looked up from reference TRBV28 and TRBJ2-5): DVKVTQSSRYLVKRTGEKVFLECVQDMDHENMFWYRQDPGLGLRLIYFSYDVKMKEKGDIPEGYSVSREKKERFSLILESASTNQTSMYLCASRLLGETQYFGPGTRLLVL.